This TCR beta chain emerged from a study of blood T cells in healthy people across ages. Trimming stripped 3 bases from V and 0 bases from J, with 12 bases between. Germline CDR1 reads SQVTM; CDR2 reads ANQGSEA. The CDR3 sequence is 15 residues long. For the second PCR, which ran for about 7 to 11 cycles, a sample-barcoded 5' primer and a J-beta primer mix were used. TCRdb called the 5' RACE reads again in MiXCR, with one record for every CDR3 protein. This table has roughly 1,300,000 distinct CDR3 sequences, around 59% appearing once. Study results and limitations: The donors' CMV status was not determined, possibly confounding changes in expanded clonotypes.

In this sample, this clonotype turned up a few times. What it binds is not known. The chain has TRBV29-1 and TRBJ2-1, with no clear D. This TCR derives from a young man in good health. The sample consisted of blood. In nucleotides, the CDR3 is TGCAGCGTTGACCCAGCCACCTACTCCTACAATGAGCAGTTCTTC. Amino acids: CSVDPATYSYNEQFF.